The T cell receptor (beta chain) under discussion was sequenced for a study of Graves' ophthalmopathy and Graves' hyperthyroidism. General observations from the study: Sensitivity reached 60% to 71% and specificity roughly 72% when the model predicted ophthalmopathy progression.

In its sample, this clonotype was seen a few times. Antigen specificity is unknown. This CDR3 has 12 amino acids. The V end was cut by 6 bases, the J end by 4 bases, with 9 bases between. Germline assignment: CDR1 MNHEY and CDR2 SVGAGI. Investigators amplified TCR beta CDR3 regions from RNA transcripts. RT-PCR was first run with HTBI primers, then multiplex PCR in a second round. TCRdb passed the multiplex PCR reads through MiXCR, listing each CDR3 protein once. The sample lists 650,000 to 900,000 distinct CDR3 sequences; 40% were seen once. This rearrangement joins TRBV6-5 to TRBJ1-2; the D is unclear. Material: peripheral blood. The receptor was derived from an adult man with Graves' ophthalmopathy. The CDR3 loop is CASSREGYGYTF. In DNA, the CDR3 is TGTGCCAGCAGCCGGGAGGGCTATGGCTACACCTTC.